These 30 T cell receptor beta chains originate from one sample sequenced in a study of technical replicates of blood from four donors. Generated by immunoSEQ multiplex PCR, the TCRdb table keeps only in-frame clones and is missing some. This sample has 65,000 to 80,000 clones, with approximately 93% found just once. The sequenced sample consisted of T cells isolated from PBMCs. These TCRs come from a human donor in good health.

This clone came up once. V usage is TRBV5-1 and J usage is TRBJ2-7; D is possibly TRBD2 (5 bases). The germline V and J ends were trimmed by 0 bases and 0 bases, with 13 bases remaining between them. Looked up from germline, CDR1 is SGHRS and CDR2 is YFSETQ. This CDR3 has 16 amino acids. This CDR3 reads CASSLVGGSSSYEQYF. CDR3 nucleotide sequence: TGCGCCAGCAGCTTGGTTGGCGGGTCTTCCTCCTACGAGCAGTACTTC.

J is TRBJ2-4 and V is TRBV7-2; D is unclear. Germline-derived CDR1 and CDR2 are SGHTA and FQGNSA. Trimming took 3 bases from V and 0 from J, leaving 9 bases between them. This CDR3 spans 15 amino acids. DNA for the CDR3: TGTGCCAGCAGCTTTTCCCCTCGAGCCAAAAACATTCAGTACTTC. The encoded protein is CASSFSPRAKNIQYF.

CDR3 nucleotides: TGTGCCAGCAGCTCCGCCGGGACAGTTGTCACTGAAGCTTTCTTT. It translates to CASSSAGTVVTEAFF. V gene TRBV9 combines with J gene TRBJ1-1; 7 bases line up with TRBD1. V lost 4 bases to trimming and J lost 4 bases; unmatched junction nucleotides: 10. The CDR3 runs 15 residues. Germline V gene lookup returns CDR1 SGDLS and CDR2 YYNGEE.

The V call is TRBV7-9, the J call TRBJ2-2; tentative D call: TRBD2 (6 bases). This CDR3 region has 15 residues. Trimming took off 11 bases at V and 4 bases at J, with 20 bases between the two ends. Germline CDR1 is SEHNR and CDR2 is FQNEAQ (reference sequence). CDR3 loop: CASSLGGPVTGELFF. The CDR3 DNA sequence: TGTGCCTCCAGCTTAGGAGGGCCGGTCACCGGGGAGCTGTTTTTT.

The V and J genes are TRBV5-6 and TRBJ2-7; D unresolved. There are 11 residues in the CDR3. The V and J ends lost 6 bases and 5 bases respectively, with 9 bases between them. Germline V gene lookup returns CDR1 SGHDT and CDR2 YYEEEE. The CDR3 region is CASTLNHEQYF. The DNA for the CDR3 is TGTGCCAGCACCCTTAATCACGAGCAGTACTTC.

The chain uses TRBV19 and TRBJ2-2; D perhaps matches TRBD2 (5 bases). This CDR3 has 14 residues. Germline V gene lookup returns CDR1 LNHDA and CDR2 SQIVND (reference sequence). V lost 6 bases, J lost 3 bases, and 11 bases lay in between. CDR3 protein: CASRDGKHTGELFF. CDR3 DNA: TGTGCCAGTAGGGACGGGAAACACACCGGGGAGCTGTTTTTT.

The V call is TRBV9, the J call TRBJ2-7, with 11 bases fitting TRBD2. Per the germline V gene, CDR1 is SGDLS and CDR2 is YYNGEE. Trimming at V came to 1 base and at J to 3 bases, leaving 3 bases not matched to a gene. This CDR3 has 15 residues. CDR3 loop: CASSVLGTSGYEQYF. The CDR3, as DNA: TGTGCCAGCAGCGTATTAGGGACTAGCGGCTACGAGCAGTACTTC.

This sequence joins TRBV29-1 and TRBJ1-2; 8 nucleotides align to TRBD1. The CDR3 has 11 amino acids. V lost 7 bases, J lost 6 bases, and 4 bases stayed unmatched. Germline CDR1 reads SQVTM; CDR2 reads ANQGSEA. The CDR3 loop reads CSADRDNGYTF. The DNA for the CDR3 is TGCAGCGCGGACAGGGACAATGGCTACACCTTC.

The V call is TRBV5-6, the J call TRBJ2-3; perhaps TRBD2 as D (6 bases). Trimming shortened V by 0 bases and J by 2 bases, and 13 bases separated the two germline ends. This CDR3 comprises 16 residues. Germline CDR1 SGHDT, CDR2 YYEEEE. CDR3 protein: CASSLALAFTTDTQYF. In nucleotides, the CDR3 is TGTGCCAGCAGCTTGGCGCTAGCGTTTACCACAGATACGCAGTATTTT.

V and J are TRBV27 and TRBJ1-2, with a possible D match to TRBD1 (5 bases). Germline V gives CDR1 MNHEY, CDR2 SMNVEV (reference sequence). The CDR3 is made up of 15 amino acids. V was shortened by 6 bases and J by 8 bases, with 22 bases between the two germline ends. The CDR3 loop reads CASSYSRGINRGYTF. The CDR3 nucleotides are TGTGCCAGCAGCTACTCCCGGGGGATCAATCGGGGCTACACCTTC.

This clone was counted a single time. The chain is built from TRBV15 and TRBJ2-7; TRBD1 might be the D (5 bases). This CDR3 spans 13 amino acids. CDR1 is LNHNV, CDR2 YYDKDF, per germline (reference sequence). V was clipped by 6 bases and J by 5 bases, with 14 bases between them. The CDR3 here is CATRDDWGHEQYF. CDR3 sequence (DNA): TGTGCCACCAGAGATGACTGGGGCCACGAGCAGTACTTC.

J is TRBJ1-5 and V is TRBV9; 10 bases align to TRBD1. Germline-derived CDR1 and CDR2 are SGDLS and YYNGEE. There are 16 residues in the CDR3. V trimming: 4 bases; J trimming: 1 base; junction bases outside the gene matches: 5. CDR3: CASSTGTGASNQPQHF. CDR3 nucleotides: TGTGCCAGCAGCACGGGGACAGGGGCGAGCAATCAGCCCCAGCATTTT.

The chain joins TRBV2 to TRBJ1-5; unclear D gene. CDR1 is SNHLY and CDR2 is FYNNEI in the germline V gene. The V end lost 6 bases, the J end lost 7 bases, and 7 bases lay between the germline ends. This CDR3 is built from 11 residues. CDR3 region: CASSLLQPQHF. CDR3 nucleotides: TGTGCCAGCAGCCTCCTACAGCCCCAGCATTTT.

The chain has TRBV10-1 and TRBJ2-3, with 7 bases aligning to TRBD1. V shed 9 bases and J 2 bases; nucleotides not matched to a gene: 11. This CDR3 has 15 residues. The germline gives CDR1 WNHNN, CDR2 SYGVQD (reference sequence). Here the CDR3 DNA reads TGCGCCAGAGGGACAGTGGAGGATGACACAGATACGCAGTATTTT. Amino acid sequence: CARGTVEDDTDTQYF.

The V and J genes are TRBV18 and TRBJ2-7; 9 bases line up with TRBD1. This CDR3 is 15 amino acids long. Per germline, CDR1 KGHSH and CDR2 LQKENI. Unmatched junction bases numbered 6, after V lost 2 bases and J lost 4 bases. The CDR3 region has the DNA TGTGCCAGCTCACCAGGGACAGGGTCGGGGTACGAGCAGTACTTC. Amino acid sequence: CASSPGTGSGYEQYF.

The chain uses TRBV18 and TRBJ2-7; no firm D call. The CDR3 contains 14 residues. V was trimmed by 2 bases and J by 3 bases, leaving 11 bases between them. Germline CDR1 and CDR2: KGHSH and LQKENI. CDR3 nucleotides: TGTGCCAGCTCACCAATGACCAACAGCTACGAGCAGTACTTC. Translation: CASSPMTNSYEQYF.

The chain's CDR3 is CASSQEEGYGYTF. The CDR3 nucleotides are TGCGCCAGCAGCCAAGAGGAGGGGTATGGCTACACCTTC. This chain connects TRBV4-3 to TRBJ1-2; a weak D match, TRBD1 (5 bases). There are 13 residues in the CDR3. Germline assignment: CDR1 LGHNA and CDR2 YSLEER. V was shortened by 0 bases and J by 5 bases, with 7 bases between the two germline ends.

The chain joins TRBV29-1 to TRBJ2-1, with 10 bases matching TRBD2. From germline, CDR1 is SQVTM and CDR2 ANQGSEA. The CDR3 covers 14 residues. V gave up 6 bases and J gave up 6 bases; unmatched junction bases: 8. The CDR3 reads CSVILAGLLNEQFF. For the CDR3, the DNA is TGCAGCGTAATACTAGCGGGGTTACTCAATGAGCAGTTCTTC.

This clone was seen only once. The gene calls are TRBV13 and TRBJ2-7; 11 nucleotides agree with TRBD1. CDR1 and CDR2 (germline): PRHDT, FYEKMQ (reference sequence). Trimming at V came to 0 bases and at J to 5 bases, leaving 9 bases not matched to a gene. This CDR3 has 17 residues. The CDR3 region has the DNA TGTGCCAGCAGCTTAGGCCTCTTATTGGACAGGGGGCACGAGCAGTACTTC. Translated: CASSLGLLLDRGHEQYF.

For the CDR3, the DNA is TGCGCCAGCAGCCAAGATTTGGACGGGGTTCAGCCCCAGCATTTT. It is translated as CASSQDLDGVQPQHF. V gene TRBV4-3 combines with J gene TRBJ1-5; no definite D call. V was pared by 0 bases and J by 6 bases, with 12 bases between. This CDR3 has 15 residues. Germline V gives CDR1 LGHNA, CDR2 YSLEER.

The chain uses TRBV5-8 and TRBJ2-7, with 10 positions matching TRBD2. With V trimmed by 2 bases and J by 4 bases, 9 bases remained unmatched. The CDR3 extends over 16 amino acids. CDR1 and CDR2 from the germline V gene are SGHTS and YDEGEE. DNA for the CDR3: TGTGCCAGCAGCTTTAGGACTAGCGGAAACTGGTACGAGCAGTACTTC. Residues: CASSFRTSGNWYEQYF.

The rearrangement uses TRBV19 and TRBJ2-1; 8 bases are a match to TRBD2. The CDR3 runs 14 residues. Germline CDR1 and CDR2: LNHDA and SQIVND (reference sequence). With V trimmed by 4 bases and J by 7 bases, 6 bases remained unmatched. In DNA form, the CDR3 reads TGTGCCAGTAGTACGGCGGGAGGTCCGAATGAGCAGTTCTTC. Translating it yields CASSTAGGPNEQFF.

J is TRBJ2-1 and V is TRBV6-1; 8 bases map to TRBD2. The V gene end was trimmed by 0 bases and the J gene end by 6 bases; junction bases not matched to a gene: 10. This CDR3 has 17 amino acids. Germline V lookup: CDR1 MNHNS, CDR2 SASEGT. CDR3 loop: CASSEALGRGTLNEQFF. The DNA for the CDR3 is TGTGCCAGCAGTGAAGCACTCGGGAGGGGTACCCTCAATGAGCAGTTCTTC.

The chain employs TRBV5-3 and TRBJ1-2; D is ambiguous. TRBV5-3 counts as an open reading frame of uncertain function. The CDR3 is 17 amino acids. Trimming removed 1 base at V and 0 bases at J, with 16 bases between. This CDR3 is CARSLYPRPGPNYGYTF. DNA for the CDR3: TGTGCCAGAAGCTTGTATCCCAGGCCCGGTCCTAACTATGGCTACACCTTC.

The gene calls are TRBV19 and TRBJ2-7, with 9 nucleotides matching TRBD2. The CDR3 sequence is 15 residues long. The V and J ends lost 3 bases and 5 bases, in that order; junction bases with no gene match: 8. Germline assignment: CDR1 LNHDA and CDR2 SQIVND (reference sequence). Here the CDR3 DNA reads TGTGCCAGTAGTATTTATAGCGGGAGCGGAAACGAGCAGTACTTC. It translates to CASSIYSGSGNEQYF.

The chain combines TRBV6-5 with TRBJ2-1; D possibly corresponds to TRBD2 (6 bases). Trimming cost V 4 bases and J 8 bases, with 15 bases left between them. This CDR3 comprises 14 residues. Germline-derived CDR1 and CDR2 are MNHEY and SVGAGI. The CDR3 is CASSWDSTGDEQFF. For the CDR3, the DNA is TGTGCCAGCAGTTGGGACTCTACGGGGGATGAGCAGTTCTTC.

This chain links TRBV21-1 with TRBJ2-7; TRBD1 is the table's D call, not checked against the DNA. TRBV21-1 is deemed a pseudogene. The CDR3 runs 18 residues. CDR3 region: CASSKKGGADRKSYEQYF. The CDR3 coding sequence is TGTGCCAGCAGCAAAAAAGGGGGAGCTGACAGGAAATCCTACGAGCAGTACTTC.

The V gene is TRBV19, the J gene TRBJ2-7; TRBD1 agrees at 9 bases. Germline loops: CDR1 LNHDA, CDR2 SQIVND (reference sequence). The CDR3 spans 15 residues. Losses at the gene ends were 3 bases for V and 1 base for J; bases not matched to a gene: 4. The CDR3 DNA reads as TGTGCCAGTAGTATTCCCGGGACAGGGTCCTACGAGCAGTACTTC. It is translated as CASSIPGTGSYEQYF.

The CDR3 nucleotides are TGCGCCAGCAGCTTGGTGCCAGATACCTACGAGCAGTACTTC. Translating it yields CASSLVPDTYEQYF. The chain links TRBV5-1 to TRBJ2-7; the D is unclear. Germline values: CDR1 SGHRS, CDR2 YFSETQ. Trimming pared 0 bases from V and 2 bases from J, leaving 9 bases between. The CDR3 is 14 amino acids.

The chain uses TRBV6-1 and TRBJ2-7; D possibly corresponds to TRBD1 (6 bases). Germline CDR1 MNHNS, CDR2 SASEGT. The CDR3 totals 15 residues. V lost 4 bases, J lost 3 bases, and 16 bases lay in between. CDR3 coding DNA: TGTGCCAGCAGTGTGTCGACAGGCACGGACTACGAGCAGTACTTC. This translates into CASSVSTGTDYEQYF.